The 5 T cell receptor beta chains below all came from one sample that was sequenced in a study of shared clonotypes between healthy human individuals. Clones were sequenced by immunoSEQ multiplex PCR, and TCRdb holds only the in-frame ones, with some missing. The sample records about 770,000 clones, roughly 72% being singletons. Sequenced sample: memory CD4+ T cells sorted from blood. Described subset: CD45RA-negative fraction. The receptors come from a woman in her twenties or thirties in good health.

In the case of this clone: Relative to the germline gene, one junction end is altered; a read error may explain this. The V and J genes are TRBV2 and TRBJ2-1; 8 nucleotides align to TRBD1. The CDR3 has 15 amino acids. Looked up from germline, CDR1 is SNHLY and CDR2 is FYNNEI. The CDR3 sequence: CVSSEGQVLYNEQFF. The CDR3, as DNA: TGTGTCAGCAGCGAGGGACAGGTACTCTACAATGAGCAGTTCTTC.

This clone was observed many times. This rearrangement joins TRBV29-1 to TRBJ2-6; TRBD1 might be the D (6 bases). CDR1 and CDR2 (germline): SQVTM, ANQGSEA. This CDR3 has 13 residues. Between the trimmed V and J ends, which lost 6 bases and 0 bases, there was a span of 6 bases. CDR3: CSVGHSGANVLTF. As DNA, the CDR3 is TGCAGCGTGGGACACTCTGGGGCCAACGTCCTGACTTTC. Complete variable domain (other parts from reference TRBV29-1 and TRBJ2-6): SAVISQKPSRDICQRGTSLTIQCQVDSQVTMMFWYRQQPGQSLTLIATANQGSEATYESGFVIDKFPISRPNLTFSTLTVSNMSPEDSSIYLCSVGHSGANVLTFGAGSRLTVL.

To note about this clone: A read error may explain this, as a much larger clone is one base away. The chain links TRBV11-3 to TRBJ2-3; no clear D. CDR3 size: 11 residues. From germline, CDR1 is SGHNT and CDR2 YENEEA. Trimming pared 5 bases from V and 2 bases from J, leaving 2 bases between. In DNA, the CDR3 is TGTGCCAGCAGCCACACAGATACGCAGTATTTT. Translation: CASSHTDTQYF.

The rearrangement links TRBV7-9 to TRBJ2-1; 7 bases line up with TRBD2. The germline gives CDR1 SEHNR, CDR2 FQNEAQ (reference sequence). The CDR3 contains 15 residues. V trimming: 1 base; J trimming: 3 bases; junction bases outside the gene matches: 3. The CDR3 is CASSLVASGYNEQFF. DNA of the CDR3: TGTGCCAGCAGCTTAGTGGCTAGCGGCTACAATGAGCAGTTCTTC.

With respect to this clone: At the DNA level, this CDR3 is encoded by other sequences in the same sample as well. The V and J genes are TRBV5-1 and TRBJ2-1; TRBD1 is a possible D gene (5 bases). The germline gives CDR1 SGHRS, CDR2 YFSETQ. The CDR3 spans 15 residues. Trimming removed 4 bases from V and 1 base from J, with 12 bases in between. The CDR3 DNA sequence: TGCGCCAGCAGCCTAGACAGTCATTCCTACAATGAGCAGTTCTTC. It specifies CASSLDSHSYNEQFF.